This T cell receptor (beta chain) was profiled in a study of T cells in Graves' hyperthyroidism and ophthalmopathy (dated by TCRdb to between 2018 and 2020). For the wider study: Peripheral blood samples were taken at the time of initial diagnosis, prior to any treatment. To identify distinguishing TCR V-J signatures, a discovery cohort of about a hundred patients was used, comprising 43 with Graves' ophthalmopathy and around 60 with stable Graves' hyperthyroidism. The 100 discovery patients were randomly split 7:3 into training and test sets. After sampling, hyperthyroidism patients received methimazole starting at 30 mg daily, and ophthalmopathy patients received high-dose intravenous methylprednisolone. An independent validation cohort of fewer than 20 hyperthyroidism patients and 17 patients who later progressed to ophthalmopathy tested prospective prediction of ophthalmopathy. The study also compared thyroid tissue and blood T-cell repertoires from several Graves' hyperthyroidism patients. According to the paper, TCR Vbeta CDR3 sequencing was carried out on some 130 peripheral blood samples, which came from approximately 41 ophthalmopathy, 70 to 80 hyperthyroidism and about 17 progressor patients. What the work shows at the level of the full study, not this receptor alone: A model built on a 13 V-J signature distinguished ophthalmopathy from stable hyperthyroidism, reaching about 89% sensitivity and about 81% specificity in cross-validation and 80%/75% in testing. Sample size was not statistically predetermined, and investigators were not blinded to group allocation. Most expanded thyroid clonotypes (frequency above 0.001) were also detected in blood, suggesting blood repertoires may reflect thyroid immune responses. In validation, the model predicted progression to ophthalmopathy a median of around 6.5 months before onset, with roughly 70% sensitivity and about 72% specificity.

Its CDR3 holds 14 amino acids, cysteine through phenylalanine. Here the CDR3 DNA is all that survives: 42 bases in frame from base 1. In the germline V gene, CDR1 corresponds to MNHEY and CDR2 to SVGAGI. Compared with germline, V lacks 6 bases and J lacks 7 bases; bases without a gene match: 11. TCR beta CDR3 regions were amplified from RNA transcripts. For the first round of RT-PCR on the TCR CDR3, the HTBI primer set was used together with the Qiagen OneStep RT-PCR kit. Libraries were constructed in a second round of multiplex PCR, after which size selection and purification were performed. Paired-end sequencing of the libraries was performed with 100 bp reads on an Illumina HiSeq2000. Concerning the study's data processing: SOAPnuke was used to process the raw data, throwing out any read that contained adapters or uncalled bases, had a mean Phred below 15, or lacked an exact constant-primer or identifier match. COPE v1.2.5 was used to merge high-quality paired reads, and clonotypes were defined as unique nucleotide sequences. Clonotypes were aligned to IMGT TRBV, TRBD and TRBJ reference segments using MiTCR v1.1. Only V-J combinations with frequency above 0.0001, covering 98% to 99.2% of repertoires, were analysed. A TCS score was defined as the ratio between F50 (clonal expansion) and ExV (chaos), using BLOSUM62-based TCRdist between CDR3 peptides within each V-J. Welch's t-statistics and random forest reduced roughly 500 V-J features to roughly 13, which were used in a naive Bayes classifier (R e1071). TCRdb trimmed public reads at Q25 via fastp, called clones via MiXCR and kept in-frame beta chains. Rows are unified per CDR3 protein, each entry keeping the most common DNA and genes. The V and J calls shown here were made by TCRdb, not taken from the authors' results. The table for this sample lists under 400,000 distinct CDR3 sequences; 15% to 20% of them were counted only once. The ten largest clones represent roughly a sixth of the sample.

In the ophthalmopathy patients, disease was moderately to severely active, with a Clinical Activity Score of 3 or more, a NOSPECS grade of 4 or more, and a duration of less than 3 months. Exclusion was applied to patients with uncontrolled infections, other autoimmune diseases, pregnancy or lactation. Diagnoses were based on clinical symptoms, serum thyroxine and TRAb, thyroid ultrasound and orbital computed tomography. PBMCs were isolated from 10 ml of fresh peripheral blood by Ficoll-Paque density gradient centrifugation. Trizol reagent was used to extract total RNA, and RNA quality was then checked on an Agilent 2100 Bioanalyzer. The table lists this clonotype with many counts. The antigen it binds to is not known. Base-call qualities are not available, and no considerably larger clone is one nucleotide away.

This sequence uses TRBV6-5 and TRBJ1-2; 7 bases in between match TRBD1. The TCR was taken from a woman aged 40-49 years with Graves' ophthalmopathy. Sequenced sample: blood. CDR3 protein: CASRRITGATGYTF. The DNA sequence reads TGTGCCAGCAGGCGGATAACAGGGGCTACTGGCTACACCTTC.